The 5 T cell receptor beta chains reported below all come from one sample, sequenced in a study of OX40 agonist ivuxolimab in advanced cancers. Produced via immunoSEQ multiplex PCR; TCRdb's table is partial and in-frame only. Among 50,000 to 65,000 clones listed, 80% to 85% were seen once. Source: CD4+ or CD8+ T cells sorted from blood, taken in a trial of the OX40 agonist ivuxolimab. These receptors originate from an adult with an advanced solid tumor such as melanoma, head and neck, liver or kidney cancer.

V is TRBV10-3 and J is TRBJ2-3, with TRBD2 matching 9 bases. Germline CDR1 ENHRY, CDR2 SYGVKD. CDR3 length: 17 amino acids. J lost 5 bases, V lost 0 bases, and 9 bases had no gene match. This CDR3 reads CAISESGAGTSQDTQYF. The CDR3 DNA is TGTGCCATCAGTGAGTCGGGGGCTGGGACTAGCCAAGATACGCAGTATTTT.

V gene TRBV6-5 combines with J gene TRBJ2-7; tentatively, D is TRBD1 (6 bases). Germline V CDR1 and CDR2: MNHEY, SVGAGI. V was pared by 8 bases and J by 5 bases, with 13 bases between. This CDR3 has 12 residues. CDR3 region: CASVGRGHEQYF. The CDR3 nucleotides read TGTGCCAGCGTAGGCAGGGGCCACGAGCAGTACTTC.

V and J are TRBV9 and TRBJ1-2; unclear D gene. CDR3 length: 12 residues. Germline V lookup: CDR1 SGDLS, CDR2 YYNGEE. V gave up 0 bases and J gave up 5 bases, with 5 bases separating them. The CDR3 loop reads CASSVGIYGYTF. CDR3 nucleotides: TGTGCCAGCAGCGTAGGGATATATGGCTACACCTTC.

This clone has just a few counts. The chain combines TRBV10-3 with TRBJ1-5, with D unresolved. Germline V gives CDR1 ENHRY, CDR2 SYGVKD. The CDR3 has 13 amino acids. V dropped 2 bases and J dropped 7 bases, with 9 bases sitting between them. The CDR3 loop is CAISEGIGQPQHF. DNA for the CDR3: TGTGCCATCAGTGAGGGTATCGGGCAGCCCCAGCATTTT.

The chain combines TRBV5-1 with TRBJ2-1; weak D call: TRBD2 (6 bases). This CDR3 is built from 15 residues. Trimming took off 1 base at V and 2 bases at J, with 10 bases between the two ends. Germline V gives CDR1 SGHRS, CDR2 YFSETQ. The DNA for the CDR3 is TGCGCCAGCAGCTTGACGGGAGAACCCTACAATGAGCAGTTCTTC. Translating it yields CASSLTGEPYNEQFF.